This TCR beta chain originates from a study of sequential checkpoint blockade in melanoma. Study at large: Patients were randomized 1:1 to nivolumab-then-ipilimumab or ipilimumab-then-nivolumab first-line.

The repertoire was sequenced with immunoSEQ multiplex PCR; TCRdb's copy has only in-frame clones and lacks some. The table has 16,000 or so clones, roughly 80% seen once. Documented treatment: randomized to nivolumab then ipilimumab (arm A) or the reverse (arm B). From thawed PBMCs, live CD3+CD8+ cells negative for CD19 and CD56 were sorted. The CDR3 is 14 amino acids. From germline, CDR1 is MGHRA and CDR2 YSYEKL. Unmatched junction bases numbered 12, after V lost 6 bases and J lost 7 bases. The sequence came from a human donor with melanoma. The sample consisted of CD8+ T cells sorted from blood (inferred from file names), taken from a patient given nivolumab and ipilimumab in sequence. The V gene is TRBV4-1, the J gene TRBJ2-7; TRBD1 aligns across 7 bases. This CDR3 reads CASSNSERGPEQYF. CDR3 DNA: TGCGCCAGCAGTAACAGCGAAAGGGGGCCTGAGCAGTACTTC.